The sequence of this T cell receptor beta chain was determined in a study of shared clonotypes between healthy human individuals. Sequencing was at deep level. The assay was immunoSEQ multiplex PCR, and TCRdb's table has in-frame clones only and misses some. The sample has approximately 2.4 million clones, approximately 96% seen once; the top ten hold around 0.13%. V was pared by 5 bases and J by 0 bases, with 13 bases between. The CDR3 totals 15 residues. Germline-derived CDR1 and CDR2 are LNHDA and SQIVND (reference sequence). This sequence was found in a man between 18 and 35 years old in good health. Sequenced sample: naive CD4+ T cells sorted from blood. Documented subset: CD45RA+ positively selected. The gene calls are TRBV19 and TRBJ1-1; D gene ambiguous. The CDR3 is CASSPMDRLNTEAFF. CDR3 bases: TGTGCCAGTAGTCCCATGGACCGACTGAACACTGAAGCTTTCTTT.